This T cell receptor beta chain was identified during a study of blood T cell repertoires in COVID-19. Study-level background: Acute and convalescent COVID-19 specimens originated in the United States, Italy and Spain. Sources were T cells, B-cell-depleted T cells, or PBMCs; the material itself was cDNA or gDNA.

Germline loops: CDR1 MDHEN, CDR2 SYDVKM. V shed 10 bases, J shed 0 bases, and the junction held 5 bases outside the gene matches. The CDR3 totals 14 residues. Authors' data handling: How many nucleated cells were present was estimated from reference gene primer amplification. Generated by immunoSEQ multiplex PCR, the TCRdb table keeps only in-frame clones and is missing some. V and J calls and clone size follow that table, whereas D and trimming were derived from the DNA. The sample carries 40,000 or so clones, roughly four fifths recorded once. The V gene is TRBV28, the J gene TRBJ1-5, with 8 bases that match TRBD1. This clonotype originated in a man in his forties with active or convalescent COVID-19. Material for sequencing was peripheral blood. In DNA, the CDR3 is TGTGCCATCCACAGGGGGGTTAGCAATCAGCCCCAGCATTTT. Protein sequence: CAIHRGVSNQPQHF. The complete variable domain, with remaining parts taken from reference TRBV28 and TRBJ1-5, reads DVKVTQSSRYLVKRTGEKVFLECVQDMDHENMFWYRQDPGLGLRLIYFSYDVKMKEKGDIPEGYSVSREKKERFSLILESASTNQTSMYLCAIHRGVSNQPQHFGDGTRLSIL.